The present T cell receptor (beta chain) was sequenced within a study of Graves' ophthalmopathy and Graves' hyperthyroidism. From germline, CDR1 is MDHEN and CDR2 SYDVKM. The CDR3 totals 15 residues. Trimming left V 10 bases short and J 14 bases short, with 27 bases between. Sampling 10 ml of fresh peripheral blood provided the PBMCs. Scientists amplified the TCR beta CDR3 regions from RNA transcripts. HTBI-primed RT-PCR formed the first round, and a multiplex PCR formed the second. TCRdb re-called the multiplex PCR reads with MiXCR, one entry per CDR3 protein. The sample lists 400,000 or so distinct CDR3 sequences; roughly 14% were seen once.

The genes are TRBV28 and TRBJ1-6; possible D gene TRBD1, 6 bases. Sequencing was carried out using peripheral blood. The clonotype originates from a woman in her late teens or twenties with stable Graves' hyperthyroidism. CDR3 loop: CATQGGTFSPRALHF. The CDR3 bases are TGTGCCACCCAAGGGGGGACTTTCTCCCCTCGGGCCCTCCACTTT.